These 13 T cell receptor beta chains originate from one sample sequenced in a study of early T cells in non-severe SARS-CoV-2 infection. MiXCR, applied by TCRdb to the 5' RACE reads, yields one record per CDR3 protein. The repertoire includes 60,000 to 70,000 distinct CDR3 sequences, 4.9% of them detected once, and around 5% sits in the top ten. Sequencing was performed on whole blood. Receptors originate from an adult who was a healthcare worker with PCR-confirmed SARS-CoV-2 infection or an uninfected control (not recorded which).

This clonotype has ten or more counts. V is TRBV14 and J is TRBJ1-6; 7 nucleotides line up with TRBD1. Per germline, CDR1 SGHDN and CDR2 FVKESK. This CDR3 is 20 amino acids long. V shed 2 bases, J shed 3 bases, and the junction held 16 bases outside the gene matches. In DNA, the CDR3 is TGTGCCAGCAGCCAACGGTCGAGACAGGGAATGTCCTACTATAATTCACCCCTCCACTTT. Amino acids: CASSQRSRQGMSYYNSPLHF.

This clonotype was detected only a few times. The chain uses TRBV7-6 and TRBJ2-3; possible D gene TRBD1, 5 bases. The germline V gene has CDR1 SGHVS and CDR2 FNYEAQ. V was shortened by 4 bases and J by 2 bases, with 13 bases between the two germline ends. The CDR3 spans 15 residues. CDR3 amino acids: CASSSGVGDTDTQYF. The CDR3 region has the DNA TGTGCCAGCAGCTCTGGAGTAGGGGACACAGATACGCAGTATTTT. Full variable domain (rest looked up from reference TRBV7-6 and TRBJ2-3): GAGVSQSPRYKVTKRGQDVALRCDPISGHVSLYWYRQALGQGPEFLTYFNYEAQQDKSGLPNDRFSAERPEGSISTLTIQRTEQRDSAMYRCASSSGVGDTDTQYFGPGTRLTVL.

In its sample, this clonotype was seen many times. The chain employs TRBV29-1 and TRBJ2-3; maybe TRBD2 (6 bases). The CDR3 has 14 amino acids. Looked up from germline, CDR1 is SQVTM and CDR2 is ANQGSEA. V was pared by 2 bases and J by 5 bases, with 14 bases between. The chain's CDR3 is CSVEPGVGRDTQYF. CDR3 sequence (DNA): TGCAGCGTTGAACCGGGGGTAGGGCGAGATACGCAGTATTTT.

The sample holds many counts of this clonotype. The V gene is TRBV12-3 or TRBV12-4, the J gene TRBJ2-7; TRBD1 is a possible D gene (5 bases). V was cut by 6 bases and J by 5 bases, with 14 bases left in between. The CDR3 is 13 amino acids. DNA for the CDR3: TGTGCCAGCAGAACGGACAATCACCACGAGCAGTACTTC. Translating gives CASRTDNHHEQYF.

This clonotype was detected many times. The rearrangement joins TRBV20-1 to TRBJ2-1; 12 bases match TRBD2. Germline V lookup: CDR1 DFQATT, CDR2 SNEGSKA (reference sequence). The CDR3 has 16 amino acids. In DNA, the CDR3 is TGCAGCGGTCTTCTAGCGGGGGGGAGAACATACAATGAGCAGTTCTTC. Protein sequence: CSGLLAGGRTYNEQFF.

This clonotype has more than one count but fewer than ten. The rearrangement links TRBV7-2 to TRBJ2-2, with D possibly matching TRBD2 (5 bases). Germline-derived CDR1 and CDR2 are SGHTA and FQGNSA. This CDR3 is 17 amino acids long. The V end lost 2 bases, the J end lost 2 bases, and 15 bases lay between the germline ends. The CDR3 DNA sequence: TGTGCCAGCAGCTTATATTCGGGGTCGGGCAACACCGGGGAGCTGTTTTTT. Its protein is CASSLYSGSGNTGELFF.

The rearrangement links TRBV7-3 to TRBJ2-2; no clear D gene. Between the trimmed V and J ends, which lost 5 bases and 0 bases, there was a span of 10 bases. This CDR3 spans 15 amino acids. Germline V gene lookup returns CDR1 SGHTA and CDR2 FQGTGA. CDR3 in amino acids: CASSPELANTGELFF. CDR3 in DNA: TGTGCCAGCAGCCCCGAGTTGGCGAACACCGGGGAGCTGTTTTTT.

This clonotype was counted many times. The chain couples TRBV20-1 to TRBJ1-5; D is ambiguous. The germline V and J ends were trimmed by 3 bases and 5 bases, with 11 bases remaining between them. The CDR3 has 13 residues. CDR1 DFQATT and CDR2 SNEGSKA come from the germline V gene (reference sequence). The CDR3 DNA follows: TGCAGTGCTAGGGGATACACGGATCAGCCCCAGCATTTT. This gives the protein CSARGYTDQPQHF.

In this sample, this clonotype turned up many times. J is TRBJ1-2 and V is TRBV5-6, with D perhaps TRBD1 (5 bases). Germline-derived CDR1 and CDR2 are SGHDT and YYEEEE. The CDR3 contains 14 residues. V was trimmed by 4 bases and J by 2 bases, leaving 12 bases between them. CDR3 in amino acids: CASSAGLPNYGYTF. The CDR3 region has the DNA TGTGCCAGCAGCGCGGGACTTCCAAACTATGGCTACACCTTC. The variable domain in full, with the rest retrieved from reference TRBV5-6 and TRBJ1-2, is DAGVTQSPTHLIKTRGQQVTLRCSPKSGHDTVSWYQQALGQGPQFIFQYYEEEERQRGNFPDRFSGHQFPNYSSELNVNALLLGDSALYLCASSAGLPNYGYTFGSGTRLTVV.

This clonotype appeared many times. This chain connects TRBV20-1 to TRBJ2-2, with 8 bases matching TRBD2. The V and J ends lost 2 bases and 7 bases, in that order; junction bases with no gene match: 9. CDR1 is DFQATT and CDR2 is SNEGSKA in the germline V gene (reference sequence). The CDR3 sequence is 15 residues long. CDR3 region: CSARSASGSSGELFF. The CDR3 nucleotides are TGCAGTGCTAGAAGCGCTAGCGGGTCCAGCGGGGAGCTGTTTTTT.

The CDR3 DNA reads TGTGCCAGTAGTCGGCAGGGGAGTCCTTCCGAGCAGTACTTC. Translating it yields CASSRQGSPSEQYF. V is TRBV19 and J is TRBJ2-7; TRBD1 might be the D (6 bases). V was clipped by 5 bases and J by 6 bases, with 17 bases between them. CDR3 length: 14 residues. Germline CDR1 and CDR2: LNHDA and SQIVND (reference sequence).

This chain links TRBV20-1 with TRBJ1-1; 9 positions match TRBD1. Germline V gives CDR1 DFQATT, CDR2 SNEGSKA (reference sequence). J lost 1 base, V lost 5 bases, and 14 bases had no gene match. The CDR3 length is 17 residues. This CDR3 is CSAGPGQGVFANTEAFF. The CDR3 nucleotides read TGCAGTGCTGGCCCGGGACAGGGAGTTTTTGCGAACACTGAAGCTTTCTTT.

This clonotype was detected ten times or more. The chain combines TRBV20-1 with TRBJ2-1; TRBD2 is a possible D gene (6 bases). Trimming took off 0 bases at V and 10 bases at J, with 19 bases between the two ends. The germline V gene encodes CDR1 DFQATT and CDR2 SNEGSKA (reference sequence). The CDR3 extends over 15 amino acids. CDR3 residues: CSARDGGRDNDEQFF. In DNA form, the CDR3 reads TGCAGTGCTAGAGATGGAGGGCGGGATAACGACGAGCAGTTCTTC.